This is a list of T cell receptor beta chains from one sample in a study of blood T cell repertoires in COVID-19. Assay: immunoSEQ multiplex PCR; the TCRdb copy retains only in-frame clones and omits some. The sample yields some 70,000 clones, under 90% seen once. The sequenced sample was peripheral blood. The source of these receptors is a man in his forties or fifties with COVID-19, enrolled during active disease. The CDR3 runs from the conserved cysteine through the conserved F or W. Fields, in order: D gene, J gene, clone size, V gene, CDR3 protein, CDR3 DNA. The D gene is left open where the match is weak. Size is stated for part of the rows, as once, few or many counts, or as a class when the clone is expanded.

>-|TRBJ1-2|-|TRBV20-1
CSATPDNGYTF
TGCAGTGCTACACCAGACAACGGCTACACCTTC
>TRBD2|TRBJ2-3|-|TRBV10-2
CASSPSGVTDTQYF
TGCGCCAGCAGCCCTAGCGGGGTCACAGATACGCAGTATTTT
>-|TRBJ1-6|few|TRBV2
CASTRDSNSPLHF
TGTGCCAGCACAAGGGACTCCAATTCACCCCTCCACTTT
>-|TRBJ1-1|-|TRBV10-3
CAISESTGRNTEAFF
TGTGCCATCAGTGAGTCGACAGGACGTAACACTGAAGCTTTCTTT
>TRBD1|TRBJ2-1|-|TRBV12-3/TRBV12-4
CASRIGRGNEQFF
TGTGCCAGCAGGATCGGCAGGGGGAATGAGCAGTTCTTC
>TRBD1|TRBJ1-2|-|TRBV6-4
CASSDQQGIGGYTF
TGTGCCAGCAGTGACCAACAGGGGATCGGTGGCTACACCTTC
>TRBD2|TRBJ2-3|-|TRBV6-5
CASSRSGGASDTQYF
TGTGCCAGCAGCCGAAGCGGGGGGGCATCGGATACGCAGTATTTT
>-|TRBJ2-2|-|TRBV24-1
CATSQGTTGELFF
TGTGCCACGTCGCAGGGGACCACCGGGGAGCTGTTTTTT
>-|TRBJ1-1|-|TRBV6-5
CASPPGAGNTEAFF
TGTGCCAGCCCCCCAGGGGCCGGGAACACTGAAGCTTTCTTT
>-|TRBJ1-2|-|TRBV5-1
CASSSTGERWGYTF
TGCGCCAGCAGCTCTACCGGGGAGCGCTGGGGCTACACCTTC
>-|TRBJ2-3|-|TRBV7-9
CASSFYGGAPTDTQYF
TGTGCCAGCAGCTTTTACGGCGGGGCCCCAACAGATACGCAGTATTTT
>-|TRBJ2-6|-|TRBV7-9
CASRYRSSGANVLTF
TGTGCCAGCAGGTATAGAAGTTCTGGGGCCAACGTCCTGACTTTC
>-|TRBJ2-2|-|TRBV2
CASSMGQTTGELFF
TGTGCCAGCAGCATGGGACAAACTACCGGGGAGCTGTTTTTT
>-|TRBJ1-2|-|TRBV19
CASSMVQGGYTF
TGTGCCAGTAGTATGGTACAGGGCGGCTACACCTTC
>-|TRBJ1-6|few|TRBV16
CASSQRGKHNSPLHF
TGTGCCAGCAGCCAAAGAGGGAAGCACAATTCACCCCTCCACTTT
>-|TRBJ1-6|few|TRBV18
CASSPREGSYNSPLHF
TGTGCCAGCTCACCACGCGAGGGCTCCTATAATTCACCCCTCCACTTT
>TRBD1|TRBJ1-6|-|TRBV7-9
CASSSGQGIPPLHF
TGTGCCAGCAGCTCGGGACAGGGTATTCCACCCCTCCACTTT
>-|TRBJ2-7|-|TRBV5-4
CASSSGLNYEQYF
TGTGCCAGCAGCTCTGGGCTAAACTACGAGCAGTACTTC
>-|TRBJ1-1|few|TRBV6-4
CASKSEFTGHSEAFF
TGTGCCAGCAAATCAGAATTTACTGGACACTCTGAAGCTTTCTTT
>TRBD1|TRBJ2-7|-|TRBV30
CAWRRGQEEQYF
TGTGCCTGGAGAAGAGGACAGGAGGAGCAGTACTTC
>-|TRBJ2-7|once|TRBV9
CASSVAPGESYEQYF
TGTGCCAGCAGCGTAGCGCCGGGGGAATCCTACGAGCAGTACTTC
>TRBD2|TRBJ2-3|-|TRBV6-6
CASSWTSGGPDTQYF
TGTGCCAGCAGTTGGACTAGCGGGGGGCCAGATACGCAGTATTTT
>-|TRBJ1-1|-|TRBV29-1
CSGAGRLNTEAFF
TGCAGCGGCGCGGGACGTTTGAACACTGAAGCTTTCTTT
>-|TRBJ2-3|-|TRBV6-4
CASSPQGGSDTQYF
TGTGCCAGCAGCCCCCAGGGAGGTAGCGATACGCAGTATTTT
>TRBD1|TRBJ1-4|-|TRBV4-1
CASSRWTGNEKLFF
TGCGCCAGCAGCCGGTGGACAGGGAATGAAAAACTGTTTTTT
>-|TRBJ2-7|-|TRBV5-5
CASSLQGYEQYF
TGTGCCAGCAGCTTGCAGGGGTACGAGCAGTACTTC
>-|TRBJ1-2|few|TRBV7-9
CASSLVPYGYTF
TGTGCCAGCAGCTTAGTTCCTTATGGCTACACCTTC
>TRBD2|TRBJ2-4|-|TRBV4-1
CASSQEVGAGGIKNIQYF
TGCGCCAGCAGCCAAGAAGTCGGCGCGGGGGGCATCAAAAACATTCAGTACTTC
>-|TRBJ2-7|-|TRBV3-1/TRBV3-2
CASSQGAALQYF
TGTGCCAGCAGCCAAGGGGCAGCCCTGCAGTACTTC
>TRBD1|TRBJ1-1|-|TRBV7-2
CASETGKKAFF
TGTGCCAGCGAGACAGGGAAAAAGGCTTTCTTT
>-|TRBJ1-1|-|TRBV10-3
CAISPTGNTEAFF
TGTGCCATCAGCCCGACAGGGAACACTGAAGCTTTCTTT
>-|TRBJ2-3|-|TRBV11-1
CASSFDTSTDTQYF
TGTGCCAGCAGCTTTGACACCAGCACAGATACGCAGTATTTT
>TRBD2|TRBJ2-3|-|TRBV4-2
CASSQAGRGGHADTQYF
TGTGCCAGCAGCCAAGCAGGGCGGGGGGGCCACGCAGATACGCAGTATTTT
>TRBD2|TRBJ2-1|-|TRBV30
CAWSAPGLASHNEQFF
TGTGCCTGGAGTGCTCCGGGACTAGCGTCCCACAATGAGCAGTTCTTC
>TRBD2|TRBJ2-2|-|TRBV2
CASSELGLPSSGELFF
TGTGCCAGCAGTGAATTGGGACTACCAAGCTCCGGGGAGCTGTTTTTT
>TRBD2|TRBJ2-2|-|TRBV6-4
CASSRTSGGPTGELFF
TGTGCCAGCAGCCGGACTAGCGGGGGACCCACCGGGGAGCTGTTTTTT
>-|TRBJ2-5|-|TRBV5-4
CASSSLQGKETQYF
TGTGCCAGCAGCTCCCTCCAGGGAAAAGAGACCCAGTACTTC
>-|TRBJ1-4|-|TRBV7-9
CASSLDSQGGKKLFF
TGTGCCAGCAGCTTAGATTCCCAAGGGGGAAAAAAACTGTTTTTT
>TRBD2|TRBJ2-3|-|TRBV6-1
CASSEDHITSGGTDTQYF
TGTGCCAGCAGTGAAGATCATATAACTAGCGGGGGCACAGATACGCAGTATTTT
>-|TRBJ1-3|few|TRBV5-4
CASTNRQVLSGNTIYF
TGTGCCAGCACCAACCGACAGGTCCTCTCTGGAAACACCATATATTTT
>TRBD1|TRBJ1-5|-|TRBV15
CATSRTGQVDGQPQHF
TGTGCCACCAGCAGGACCGGACAGGTAGACGGACAGCCCCAGCATTTT
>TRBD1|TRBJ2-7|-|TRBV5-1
CASSWRDRDEQYF
TGCGCCAGCAGCTGGAGGGACAGGGACGAGCAGTACTTC
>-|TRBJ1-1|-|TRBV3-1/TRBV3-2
CASSPGRGEGTEAFF
TGTGCCAGCAGCCCGGGGCGGGGGGAAGGGACTGAAGCTTTCTTT
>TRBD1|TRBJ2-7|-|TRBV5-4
CASSLVGQGFSYEQYF
TGTGCCAGCAGCTTGGTAGGACAGGGGTTTTCCTACGAGCAGTACTTC
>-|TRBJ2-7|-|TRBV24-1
CATSDCRDLPYEQYF
TGTGCCACCAGTGATTGCAGAGACTTACCCTACGAGCAGTACTTC
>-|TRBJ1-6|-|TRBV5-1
CASSFDQGLNSPLHF
TGCGCCAGCAGCTTTGACCAGGGGCTGAATTCACCCCTCCACTTT
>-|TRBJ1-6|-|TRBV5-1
CASSTRQAGDGSPLHF
TGCGCCAGCAGCACCCGACAGGCGGGCGATGGATCACCCCTCCACTTT
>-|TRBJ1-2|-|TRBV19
CASSITAEEITYGYTF
TGTGCCAGTAGTATTACGGCGGAGGAGATCACCTATGGCTACACCTTC
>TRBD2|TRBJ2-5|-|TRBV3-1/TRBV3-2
CASSHAGSGGAKTQYF
TGTGCCAGCAGCCATGCGGGTAGCGGGGGGGCAAAGACCCAGTACTTC
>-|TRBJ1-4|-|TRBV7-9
CASSLAGVNEKLFF
TGTGCCAGCAGCTTGGCAGGGGTAAATGAAAAACTGTTTTTT
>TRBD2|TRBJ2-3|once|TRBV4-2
CASSQEALAGVSTDTQYF
TGTGCCAGCAGCCAAGAAGCCCTAGCGGGGGTGAGCACAGATACGCAGTATTTT
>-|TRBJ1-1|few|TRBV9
CASTAGGMNTEAFF
TGTGCCAGCACCGCGGGGGGAATGAACACTGAAGCTTTCTTT
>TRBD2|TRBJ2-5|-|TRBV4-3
CASSQVYRRGGPQETQYF
TGCGCCAGCAGCCAAGTATATAGGCGGGGGGGCCCCCAAGAGACCCAGTACTTC
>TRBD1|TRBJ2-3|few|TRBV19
CASSTLRTGDSADTQYF
TGTGCCAGTAGTACACTCCGGACAGGGGATAGCGCAGATACGCAGTATTTT